This is a list of T cell receptor beta chains from one sample in a study of T cell changes during pregnancy in multiple sclerosis. The repertoire was sequenced with immunoSEQ multiplex PCR; TCRdb's copy has only in-frame clones and lacks some. Here the sample spans some 46,000 clones, over 80% being singletons. The specimen was peripheral blood. These receptors all stem from a female donor with multiple sclerosis, enrolled in a pregnancy study. Both conserved end residues are part of each CDR3.

V	J	CDR3
TRBV9	TRBJ2-2	CASSEKTGVRTGELFF
TRBV29-1	TRBJ2-5	CSVKGRFGETQYF
TRBV7-9	TRBJ2-2	CASSSVAGGLGGELFF
TRBV10-2	TRBJ2-7	CASSESNRGTYEQYF
TRBV7-3	TRBJ1-1	CASSLDPGSAEAFF
TRBV6-1	TRBJ2-7	CASSFPGQRSYEQYF
TRBV5-4	TRBJ2-2	CASSQGLAGQNTGELFF
TRBV28	TRBJ1-1	CASSFGQGARKTEAFF
TRBV27	TRBJ2-1	CAIRTGSAWTSGLAYNEQFF
TRBV7-9	TRBJ1-5	CASSLWAGDGNQPQHF
TRBV7-2	TRBJ2-7	CASSSGTAYSYEQYF
TRBV11-2	TRBJ1-2	CASSLVGLQGAEGYTF
TRBV18	TRBJ2-5	CASSPGDQETQYF
TRBV27	TRBJ1-5	CASSLYSPDQPQHF
TRBV29-1	TRBJ1-2	CSVRGQEDYGYTF
TRBV29-1	TRBJ2-7	CSVVGDSYEQYF
TRBV19	TRBJ1-2	CASSIGGQGGGGYTF
TRBV6-5	TRBJ2-7	CASSSPTGNEQYF
TRBV30	TRBJ1-1	CACLRGLEAFF
TRBV5-4	TRBJ2-3	CACTLGTSSLDSTDTQYF
TRBV10-1	TRBJ1-1	CASSPRGANTEAFF
TRBV28	TRBJ2-1	CASSLGREGYNEQFF